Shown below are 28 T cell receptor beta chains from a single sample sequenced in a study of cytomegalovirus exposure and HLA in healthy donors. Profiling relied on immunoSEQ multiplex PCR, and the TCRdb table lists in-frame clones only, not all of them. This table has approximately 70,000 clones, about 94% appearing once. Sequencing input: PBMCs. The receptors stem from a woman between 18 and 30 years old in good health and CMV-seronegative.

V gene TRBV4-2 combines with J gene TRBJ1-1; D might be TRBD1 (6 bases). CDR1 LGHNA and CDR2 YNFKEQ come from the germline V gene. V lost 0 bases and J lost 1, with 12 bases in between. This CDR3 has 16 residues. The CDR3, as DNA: TGTGCCAGCAGCCAAGAGGACAGACTAAGGAACACTGAAGCTTTCTTT. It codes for CASSQEDRLRNTEAFF.

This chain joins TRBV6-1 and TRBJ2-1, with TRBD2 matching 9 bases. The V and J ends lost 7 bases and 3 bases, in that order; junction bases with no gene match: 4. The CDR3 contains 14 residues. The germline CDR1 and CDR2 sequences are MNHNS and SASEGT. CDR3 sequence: CASNPSGNYNEQFF. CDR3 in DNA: TGTGCCAGCAACCCTAGCGGGAACTACAATGAGCAGTTCTTC.

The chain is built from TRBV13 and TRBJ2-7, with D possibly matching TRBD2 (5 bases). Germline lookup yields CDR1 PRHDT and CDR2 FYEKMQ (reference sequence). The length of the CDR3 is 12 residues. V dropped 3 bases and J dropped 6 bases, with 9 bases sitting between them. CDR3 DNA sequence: TGTGCCAGCAGCTTCGGACTCGGCGAGCAGTACTTC. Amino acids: CASSFGLGEQYF.

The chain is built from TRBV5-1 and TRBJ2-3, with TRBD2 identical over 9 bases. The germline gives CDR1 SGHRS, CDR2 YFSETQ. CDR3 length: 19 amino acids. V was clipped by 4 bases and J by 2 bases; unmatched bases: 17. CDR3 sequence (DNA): TGCGCCAGCAGCCCCTCTCTGCTAGCGGGGAACTTTTACACAGATACGCAGTATTTT. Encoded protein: CASSPSLLAGNFYTDTQYF.

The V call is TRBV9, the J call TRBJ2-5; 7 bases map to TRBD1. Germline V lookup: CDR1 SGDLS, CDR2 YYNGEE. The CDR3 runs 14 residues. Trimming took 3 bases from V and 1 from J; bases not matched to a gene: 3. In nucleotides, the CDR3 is TGTGCCAGCAGCGACAGGGACAGCCAAGAGACCCAGTACTTC. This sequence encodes CASSDRDSQETQYF.

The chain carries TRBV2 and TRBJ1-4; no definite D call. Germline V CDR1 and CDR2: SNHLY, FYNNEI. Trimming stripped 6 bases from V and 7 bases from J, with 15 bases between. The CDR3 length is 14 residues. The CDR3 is CASSSWGGFEKLFF. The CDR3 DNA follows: TGTGCCAGCAGCTCCTGGGGAGGGTTTGAAAAACTGTTTTTT.

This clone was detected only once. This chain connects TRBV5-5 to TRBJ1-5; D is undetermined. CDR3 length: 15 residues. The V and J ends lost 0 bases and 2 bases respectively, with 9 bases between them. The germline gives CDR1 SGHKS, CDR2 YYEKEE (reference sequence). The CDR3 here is CASSLVVGGNQPQHF. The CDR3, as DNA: TGTGCCAGCAGCTTGGTGGTGGGAGGCAATCAGCCCCAGCATTTT.

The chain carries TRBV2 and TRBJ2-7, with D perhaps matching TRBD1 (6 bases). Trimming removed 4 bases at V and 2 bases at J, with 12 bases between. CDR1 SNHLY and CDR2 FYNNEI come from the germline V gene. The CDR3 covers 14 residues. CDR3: CASSAGRGPYEQYF. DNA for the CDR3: TGTGCCAGCAGTGCGGGCAGGGGACCCTACGAGCAGTACTTC.

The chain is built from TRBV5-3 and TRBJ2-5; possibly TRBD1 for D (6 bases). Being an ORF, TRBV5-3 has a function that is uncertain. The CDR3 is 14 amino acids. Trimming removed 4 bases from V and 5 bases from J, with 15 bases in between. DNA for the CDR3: TGTGCCAGAAGCCGTAACAGGGAGTTGGAGACCCAGTACTTC. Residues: CARSRNRELETQYF.

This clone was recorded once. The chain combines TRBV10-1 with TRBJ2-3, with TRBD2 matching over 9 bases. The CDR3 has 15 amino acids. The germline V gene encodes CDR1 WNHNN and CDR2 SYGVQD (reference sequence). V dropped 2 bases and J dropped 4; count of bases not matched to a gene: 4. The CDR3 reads CASSESGRPADTQYF. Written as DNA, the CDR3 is TGCGCCAGCAGTGAGAGCGGGAGGCCCGCAGATACGCAGTATTTT.

The CDR3 protein is CATSREARRNYEQYF. DNA of the CDR3: TGTGCCACCAGCAGAGAAGCGAGACGGAACTACGAGCAGTACTTC. The V call is TRBV15, the J call TRBJ2-7, with no clear D. CDR3 length: 15 amino acids. V was shortened by 0 bases and J by 3 bases, with 12 bases between the two germline ends. CDR1 LNHNV and CDR2 YYDKDF come from the germline V gene (reference sequence).

CDR3: CAIQVPGGTGELFF. The CDR3 DNA reads TGTGCCATTCAAGTCCCGGGAGGGACCGGGGAGCTGTTTTTT. The chain has TRBV10-3 and TRBJ2-2; 8 bases are a match to TRBD2. The CDR3 is 14 residues long. The germline gives CDR1 ENHRY, CDR2 SYGVKD. After removal of 9 bases from V and 5 bases from J, the junction contained 8 bases not matched to a gene.

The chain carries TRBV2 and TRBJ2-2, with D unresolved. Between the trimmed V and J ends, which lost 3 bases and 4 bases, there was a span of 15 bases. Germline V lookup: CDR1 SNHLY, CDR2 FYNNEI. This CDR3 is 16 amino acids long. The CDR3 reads CASSEVQSRFTGELFF. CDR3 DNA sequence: TGTGCCAGCAGTGAGGTACAATCGAGGTTCACCGGGGAGCTGTTTTTT.

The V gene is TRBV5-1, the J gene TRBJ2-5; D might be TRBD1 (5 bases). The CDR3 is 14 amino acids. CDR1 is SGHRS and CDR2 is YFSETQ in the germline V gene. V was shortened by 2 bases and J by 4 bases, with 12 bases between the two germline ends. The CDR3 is CASSLAGIPETQYF. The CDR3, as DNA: TGCGCCAGCAGCTTAGCAGGGATTCCAGAGACCCAGTACTTC.

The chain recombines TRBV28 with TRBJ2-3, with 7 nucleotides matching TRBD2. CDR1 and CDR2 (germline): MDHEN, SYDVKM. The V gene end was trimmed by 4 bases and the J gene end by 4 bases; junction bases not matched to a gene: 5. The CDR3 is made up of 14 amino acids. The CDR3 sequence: CASSWEGVPDTQYF. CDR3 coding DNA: TGTGCCAGCAGTTGGGAGGGAGTTCCAGATACGCAGTATTTT. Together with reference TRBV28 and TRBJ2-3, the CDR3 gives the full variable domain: DVKVTQSSRYLVKRTGEKVFLECVQDMDHENMFWYRQDPGLGLRLIYFSYDVKMKEKGDIPEGYSVSREKKERFSLILESASTNQTSMYLCASSWEGVPDTQYFGPGTRLTVL.

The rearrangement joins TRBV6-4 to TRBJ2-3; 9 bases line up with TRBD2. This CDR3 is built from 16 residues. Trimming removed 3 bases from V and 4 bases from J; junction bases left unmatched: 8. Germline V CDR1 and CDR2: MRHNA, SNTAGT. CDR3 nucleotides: TGTGCCAGCAGTGATGGGTATAGCGGGGGACCAGATACGCAGTATTTT. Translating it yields CASSDGYSGGPDTQYF.

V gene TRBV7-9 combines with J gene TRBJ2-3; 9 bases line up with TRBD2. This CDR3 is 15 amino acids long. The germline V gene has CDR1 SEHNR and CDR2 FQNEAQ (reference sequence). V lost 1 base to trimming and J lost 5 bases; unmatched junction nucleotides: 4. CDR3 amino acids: CASSLGGGAEDTQYF. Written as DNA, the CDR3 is TGTGCCAGCAGCTTAGGCGGGGGGGCCGAAGATACGCAGTATTTT.

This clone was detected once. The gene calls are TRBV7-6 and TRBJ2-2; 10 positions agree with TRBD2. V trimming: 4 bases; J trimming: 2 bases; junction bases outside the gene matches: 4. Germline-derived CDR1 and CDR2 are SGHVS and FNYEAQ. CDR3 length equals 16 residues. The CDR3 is CASSYRTSGNTGELFF. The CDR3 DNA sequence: TGTGCCAGCAGCTATAGGACTAGCGGTAACACCGGGGAGCTGTTTTTT.

CDR3: CASSYGGQGGETQYF. The DNA of the CDR3 is TGTGCCAGCAGTTACGGAGGACAGGGAGGGGAGACCCAGTACTTC. The rearrangement joins TRBV6-6 to TRBJ2-5; the D gene is possibly TRBD1 (8 bases). Per the germline V gene, CDR1 is MNHNY and CDR2 is SVGAGI (reference sequence). This CDR3 comprises 15 residues. V lost 2 bases, J lost 5 bases, and 15 bases lay in between.

CDR3 region: CASSALAGGAYEQYF. DNA for the CDR3: TGTGCCAGCAGCGCTCTAGCGGGGGGAGCCTACGAGCAGTACTTC. The chain employs TRBV7-2 and TRBJ2-7, with TRBD2 matching 11 bases. The germline gives CDR1 SGHTA, CDR2 FQGNSA. The CDR3 is 15 amino acids. The V and J ends lost 5 bases and 2 bases, in that order; junction bases with no gene match: 5.

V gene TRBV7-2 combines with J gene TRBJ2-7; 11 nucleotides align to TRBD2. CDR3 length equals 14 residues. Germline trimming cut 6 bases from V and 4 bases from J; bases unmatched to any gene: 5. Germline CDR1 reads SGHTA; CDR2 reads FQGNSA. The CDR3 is CASSPTSGGYEQYF. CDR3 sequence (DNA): TGTGCCAGCAGTCCAACTAGCGGGGGTTACGAGCAGTACTTC.

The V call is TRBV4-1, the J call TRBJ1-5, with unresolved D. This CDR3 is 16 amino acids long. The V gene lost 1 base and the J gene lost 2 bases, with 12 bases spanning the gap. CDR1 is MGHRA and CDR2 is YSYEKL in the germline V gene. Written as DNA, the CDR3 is TGCGCCAGCAGCCAAGTTAATCTCGTCGGCAATCAGCCCCAGCATTTT. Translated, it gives CASSQVNLVGNQPQHF.

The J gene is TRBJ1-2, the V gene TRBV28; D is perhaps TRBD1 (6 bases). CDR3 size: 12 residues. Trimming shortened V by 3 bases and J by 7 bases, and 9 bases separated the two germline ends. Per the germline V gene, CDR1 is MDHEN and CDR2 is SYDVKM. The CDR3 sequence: CASSFRTAGYTF. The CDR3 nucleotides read TGTGCCAGCAGTTTTCGGACAGCTGGCTACACCTTC.

The CDR3 loop reads CASSYSSRRDTGELFF. The CDR3 DNA reads TGTGCCAGCAGTTACTCCTCGCGGCGGGACACCGGGGAGCTGTTTTTT. V and J are TRBV6-6 and TRBJ2-2; tentatively, D is TRBD2 (5 bases). The CDR3 covers 16 residues. Germline CDR1 is MNHNY and CDR2 is SVGAGI (reference sequence). Trimming took off 0 bases at V and 3 bases at J, with 11 bases between the two ends.

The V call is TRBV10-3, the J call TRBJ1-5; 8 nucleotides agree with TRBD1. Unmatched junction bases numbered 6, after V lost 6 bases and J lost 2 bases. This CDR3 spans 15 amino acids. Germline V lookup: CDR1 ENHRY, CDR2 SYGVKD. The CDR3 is CAISPSDRGNQPQHF. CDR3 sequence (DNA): TGTGCCATCAGCCCCTCGGACAGGGGCAATCAGCCCCAGCATTTT.

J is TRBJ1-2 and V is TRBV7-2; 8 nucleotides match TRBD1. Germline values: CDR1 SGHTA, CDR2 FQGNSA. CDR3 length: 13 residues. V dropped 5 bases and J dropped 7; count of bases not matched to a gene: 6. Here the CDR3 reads CASSQTGVGGYTF. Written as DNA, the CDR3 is TGTGCCAGCAGCCAGACAGGGGTGGGTGGCTACACCTTC.

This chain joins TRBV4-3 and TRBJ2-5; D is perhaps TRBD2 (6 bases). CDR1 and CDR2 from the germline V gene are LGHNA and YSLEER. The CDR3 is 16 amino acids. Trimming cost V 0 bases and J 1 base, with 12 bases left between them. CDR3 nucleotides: TGCGCCAGCAGCCAAGATTTTGCGGGGAGCCAAGAGACCCAGTACTTC. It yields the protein CASSQDFAGSQETQYF.

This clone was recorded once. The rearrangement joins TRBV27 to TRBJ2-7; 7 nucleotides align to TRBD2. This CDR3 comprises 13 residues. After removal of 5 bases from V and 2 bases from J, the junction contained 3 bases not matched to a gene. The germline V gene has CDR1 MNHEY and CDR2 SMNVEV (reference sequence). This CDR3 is CASSRLATYEQYF. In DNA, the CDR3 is TGTGCCAGCAGTAGACTAGCCACCTACGAGCAGTACTTC.